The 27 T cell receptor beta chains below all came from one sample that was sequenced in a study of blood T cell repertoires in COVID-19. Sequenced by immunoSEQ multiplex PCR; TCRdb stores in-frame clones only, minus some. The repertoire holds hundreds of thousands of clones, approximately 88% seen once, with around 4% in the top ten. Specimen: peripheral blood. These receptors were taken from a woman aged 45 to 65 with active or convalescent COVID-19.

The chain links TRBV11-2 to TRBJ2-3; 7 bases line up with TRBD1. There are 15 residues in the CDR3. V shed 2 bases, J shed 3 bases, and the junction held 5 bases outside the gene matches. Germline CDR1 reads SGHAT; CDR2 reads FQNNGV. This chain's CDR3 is CASSLQGERTDTQYF. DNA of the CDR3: TGTGCCAGCAGCTTACAGGGGGAGCGAACAGATACGCAGTATTTT.

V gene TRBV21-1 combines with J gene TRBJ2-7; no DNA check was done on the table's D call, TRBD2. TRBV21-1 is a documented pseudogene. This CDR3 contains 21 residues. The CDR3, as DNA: TGTGCCAGCAGCAAAGCGCACGATCGGGTAAGATGGACTAGCCTCTCCTACGAGCAGTACTTC. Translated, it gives CASSKAHDRVRWTSLSYEQYF.

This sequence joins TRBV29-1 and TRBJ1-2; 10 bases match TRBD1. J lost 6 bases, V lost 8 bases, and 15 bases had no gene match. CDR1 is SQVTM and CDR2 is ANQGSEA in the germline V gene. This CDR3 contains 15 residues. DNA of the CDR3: TGCAGCTTCCTTACACCGGGACAGGGGAAACATGGCTACACCTTC. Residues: CSFLTPGQGKHGYTF.

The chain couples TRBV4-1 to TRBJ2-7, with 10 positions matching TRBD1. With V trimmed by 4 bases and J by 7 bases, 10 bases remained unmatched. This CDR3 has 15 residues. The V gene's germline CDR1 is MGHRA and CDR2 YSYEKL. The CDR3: CASSRKGDRGEEQYF. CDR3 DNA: TGCGCCAGCAGCCGAAAGGGGGACAGGGGTGAAGAGCAGTACTTC.

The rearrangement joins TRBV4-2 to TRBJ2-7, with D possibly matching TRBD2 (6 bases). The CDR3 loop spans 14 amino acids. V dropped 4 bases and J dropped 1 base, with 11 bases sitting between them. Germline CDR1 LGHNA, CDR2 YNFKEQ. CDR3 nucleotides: TGTGCCAGCAGCCCAATCGGGAGTTCCTACGAGCAGTACTTC. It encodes CASSPIGSSYEQYF.

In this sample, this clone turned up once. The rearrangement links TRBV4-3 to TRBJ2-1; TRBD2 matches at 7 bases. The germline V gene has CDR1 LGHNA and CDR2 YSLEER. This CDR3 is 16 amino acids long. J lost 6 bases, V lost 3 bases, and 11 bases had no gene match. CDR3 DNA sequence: TGCGCCAGCAGCCACGTTGGGAGGGGAAGGTCCAATGAGCAGTTCTTC. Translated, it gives CASSHVGRGRSNEQFF.

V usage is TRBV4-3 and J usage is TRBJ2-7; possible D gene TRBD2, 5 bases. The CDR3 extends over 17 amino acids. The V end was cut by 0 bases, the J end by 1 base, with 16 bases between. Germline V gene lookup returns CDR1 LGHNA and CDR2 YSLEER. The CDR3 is CASSQDGSGGDSYEQYF. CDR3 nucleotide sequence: TGCGCCAGCAGCCAAGACGGCTCAGGAGGCGATTCCTACGAGCAGTACTTC.

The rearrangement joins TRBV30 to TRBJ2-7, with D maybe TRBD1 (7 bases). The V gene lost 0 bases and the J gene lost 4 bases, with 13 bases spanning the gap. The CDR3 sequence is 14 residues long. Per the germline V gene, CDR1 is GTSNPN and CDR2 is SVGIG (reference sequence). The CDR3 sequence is CAWSVARGTYEQYF. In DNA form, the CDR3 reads TGTGCCTGGAGTGTAGCCAGGGGGACTTACGAGCAGTACTTC.

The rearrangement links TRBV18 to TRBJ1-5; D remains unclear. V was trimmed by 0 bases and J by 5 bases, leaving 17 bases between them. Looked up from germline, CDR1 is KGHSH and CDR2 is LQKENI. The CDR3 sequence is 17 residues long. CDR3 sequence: CASSPPRSPIGYQPQHF. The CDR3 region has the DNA TGTGCCAGCTCACCACCGCGGAGCCCGATAGGTTATCAGCCCCAGCATTTT.

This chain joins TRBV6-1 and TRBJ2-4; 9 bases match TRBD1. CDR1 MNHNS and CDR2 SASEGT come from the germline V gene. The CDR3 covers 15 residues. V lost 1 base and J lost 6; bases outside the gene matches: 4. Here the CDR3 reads CASSEVDRGVNIQYF. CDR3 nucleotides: TGTGCCAGCAGTGAAGTAGACAGGGGGGTAAACATTCAGTACTTC.

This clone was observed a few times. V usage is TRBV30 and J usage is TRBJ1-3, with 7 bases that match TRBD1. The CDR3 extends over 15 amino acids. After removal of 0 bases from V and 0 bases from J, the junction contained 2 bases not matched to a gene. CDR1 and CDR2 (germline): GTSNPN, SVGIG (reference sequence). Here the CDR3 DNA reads TGTGCCTGGAGTGTATCAGGGGGCTCTGGAAACACCATATATTTT. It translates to CAWSVSGGSGNTIYF.

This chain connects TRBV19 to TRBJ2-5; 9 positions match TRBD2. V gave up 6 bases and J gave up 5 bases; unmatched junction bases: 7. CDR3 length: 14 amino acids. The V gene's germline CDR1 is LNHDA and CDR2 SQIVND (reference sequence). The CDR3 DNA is TGTGCCAGTAGGCGCGGGGGGGCCGGGGAGACCCAGTACTTC. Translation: CASRRGGAGETQYF.

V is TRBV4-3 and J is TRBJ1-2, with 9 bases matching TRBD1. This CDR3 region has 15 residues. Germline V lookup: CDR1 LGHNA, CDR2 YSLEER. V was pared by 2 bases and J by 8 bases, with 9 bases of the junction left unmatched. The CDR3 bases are TGCGCCAGCAGCCAAATACCGGGACAGGGCGGGGGCTACACCTTC. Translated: CASSQIPGQGGGYTF.

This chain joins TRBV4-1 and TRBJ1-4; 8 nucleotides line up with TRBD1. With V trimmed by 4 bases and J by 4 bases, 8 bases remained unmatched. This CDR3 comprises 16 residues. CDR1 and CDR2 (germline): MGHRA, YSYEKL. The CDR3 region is CASSLRTGTNNEKLFF. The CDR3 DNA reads TGCGCCAGCAGCCTCCGGACAGGGACCAATAATGAAAAACTGTTTTTT.

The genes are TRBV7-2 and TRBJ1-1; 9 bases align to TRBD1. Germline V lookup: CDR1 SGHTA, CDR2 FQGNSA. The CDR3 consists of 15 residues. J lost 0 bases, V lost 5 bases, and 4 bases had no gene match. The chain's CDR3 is CASSTRTGVNTEAFF. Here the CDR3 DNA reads TGTGCCAGCAGCACCCGGACAGGGGTGAACACTGAAGCTTTCTTT.

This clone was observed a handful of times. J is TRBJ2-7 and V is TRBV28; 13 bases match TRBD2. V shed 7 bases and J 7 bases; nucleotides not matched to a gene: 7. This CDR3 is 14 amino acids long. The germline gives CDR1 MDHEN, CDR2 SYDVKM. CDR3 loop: CASTLLAGGREQYF. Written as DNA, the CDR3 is TGTGCCAGCACCCTACTAGCGGGAGGGCGGGAGCAGTACTTC.

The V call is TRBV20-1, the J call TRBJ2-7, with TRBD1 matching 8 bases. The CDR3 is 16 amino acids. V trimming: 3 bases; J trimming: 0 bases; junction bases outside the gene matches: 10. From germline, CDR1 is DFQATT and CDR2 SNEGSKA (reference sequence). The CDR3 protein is CSASNPGQGLSYEQYF. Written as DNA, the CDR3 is TGCAGTGCTAGTAATCCTGGACAGGGTCTCTCCTACGAGCAGTACTTC.

This chain's CDR3 is CASSLGSTNEKLFF. DNA of the CDR3: TGTGCCAGCAGCCTCGGGTCAACTAATGAAAAACTGTTTTTT. The chain combines TRBV7-8 with TRBJ1-4; D call uncertain. The CDR3 loop spans 14 amino acids. Looked up from germline, CDR1 is SGHVS and CDR2 is FQNEAQ. Trimming took off 5 bases at V and 0 bases at J, with 7 bases between the two ends.

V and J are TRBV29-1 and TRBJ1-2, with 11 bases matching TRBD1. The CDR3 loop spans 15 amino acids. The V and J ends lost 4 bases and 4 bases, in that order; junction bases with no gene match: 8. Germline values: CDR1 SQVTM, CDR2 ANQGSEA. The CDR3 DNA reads TGCAGCGTTGGGGGCACCGGGACAGGGGGCTATGGCTACACCTTC. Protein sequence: CSVGGTGTGGYGYTF.

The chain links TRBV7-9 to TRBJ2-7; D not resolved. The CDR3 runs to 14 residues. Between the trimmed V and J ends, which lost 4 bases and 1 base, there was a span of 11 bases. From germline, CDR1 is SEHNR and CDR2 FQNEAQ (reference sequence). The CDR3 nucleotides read TGTGCCAGCAGCTCTCCCGCTAGATCCTACGAGCAGTACTTC. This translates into CASSSPARSYEQYF.

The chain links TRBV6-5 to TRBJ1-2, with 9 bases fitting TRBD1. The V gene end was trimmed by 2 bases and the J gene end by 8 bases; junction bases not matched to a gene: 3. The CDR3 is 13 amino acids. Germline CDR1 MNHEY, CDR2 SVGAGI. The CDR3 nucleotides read TGTGCCAGCAGTTACAGACAGGGGGACGGCTACACCTTC. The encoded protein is CASSYRQGDGYTF.

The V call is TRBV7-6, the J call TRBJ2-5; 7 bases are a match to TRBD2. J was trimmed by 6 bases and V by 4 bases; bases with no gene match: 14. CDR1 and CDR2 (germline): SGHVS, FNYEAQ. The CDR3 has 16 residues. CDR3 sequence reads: CASSWSGAGYGQTQYF. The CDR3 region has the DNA TGTGCCAGCAGCTGGTCCGGAGCGGGGTATGGGCAGACCCAGTACTTC.

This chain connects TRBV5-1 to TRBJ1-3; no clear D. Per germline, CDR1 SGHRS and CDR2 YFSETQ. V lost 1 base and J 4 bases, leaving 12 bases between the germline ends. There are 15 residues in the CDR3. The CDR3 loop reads CASSLSLPRGNTIYF. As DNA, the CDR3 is TGCGCCAGCAGCTTGTCTCTCCCGAGGGGAAACACCATATATTTT. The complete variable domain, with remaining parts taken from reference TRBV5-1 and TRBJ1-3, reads KAGVTQTPRYLIKTRGQQVTLSCSPISGHRSVSWYQQTPGQGLQFLFEYFSETQRNKGNFPGRFSGRQFSNSRSEMNVSTLELGDSALYLCASSLSLPRGNTIYFGEGSWLTVV.

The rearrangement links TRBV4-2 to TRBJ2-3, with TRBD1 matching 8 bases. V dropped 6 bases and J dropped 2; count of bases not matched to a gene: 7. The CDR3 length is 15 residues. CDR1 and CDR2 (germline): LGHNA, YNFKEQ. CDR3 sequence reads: CASRRQGAVTDTQYF. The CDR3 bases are TGTGCCAGCAGGCGGCAGGGGGCGGTCACAGATACGCAGTATTTT.

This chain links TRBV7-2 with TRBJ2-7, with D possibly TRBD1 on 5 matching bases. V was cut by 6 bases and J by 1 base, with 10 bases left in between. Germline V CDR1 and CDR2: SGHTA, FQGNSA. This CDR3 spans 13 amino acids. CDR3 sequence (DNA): TGTGCCAGCAGACTTACAGGTTCCTACGAGCAGTACTTC. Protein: CASRLTGSYEQYF.

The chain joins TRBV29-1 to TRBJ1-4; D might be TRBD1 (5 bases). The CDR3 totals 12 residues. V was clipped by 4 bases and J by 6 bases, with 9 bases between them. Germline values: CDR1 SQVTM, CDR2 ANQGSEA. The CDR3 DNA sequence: TGCAGCGTTGTCAGGGCAGATGAAAAACTGTTTTTT. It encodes CSVVRADEKLFF.

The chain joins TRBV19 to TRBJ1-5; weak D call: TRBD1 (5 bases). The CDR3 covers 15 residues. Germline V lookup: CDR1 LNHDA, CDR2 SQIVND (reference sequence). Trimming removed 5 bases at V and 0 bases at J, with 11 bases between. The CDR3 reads CASSATANSNQPQHF. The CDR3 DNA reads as TGTGCCAGTAGTGCGACAGCGAATAGCAATCAGCCCCAGCATTTT.